Below, one T cell receptor beta chain is given with its context. The V gene's germline CDR1 is SGHKS and CDR2 YYEKEE (reference sequence). This CDR3 comprises 15 residues. The ends were cut back, 0 bases at V and 6 bases at J, with 14 bases in the middle. Alongside a J-beta primer mix, a sample-barcoded 5' primer served in a second PCR lasting roughly 6 to 11 cycles. Using its own MiXCR run on the 5' RACE reads, TCRdb lists one record per CDR3 protein. The sample includes about 800,000 distinct CDR3 sequences, 58% of them seen just once. These data originate in a study of blood T cells in healthy people across ages.

The J gene is TRBJ2-3, the V gene TRBV5-5; unclear D gene. The receptor was isolated from a man under 40 in good health. Sequencing was done on a sample of blood. CDR3 sequence reads: CASSLDNLLRDTQYF. The CDR3 nucleotides read TGTGCCAGCAGCTTGGACAATCTCTTACGGGATACGCAGTATTTT.